This T cell receptor beta chain appears in the sequencing data of a study of blood T cell repertoires in COVID-19. Study at large: The United States, Italy and Spain provided the acute and convalescent COVID-19 samples. The analysed material was cDNA or gDNA that came from T cells, B-cell-depleted T cells, or PBMCs.

As originally analysed: By means of reference gene primer amplification, nucleated cell counts were estimated. Clones were read by immunoSEQ multiplex PCR, and TCRdb kept only the in-frame ones, dropping some. D and trimming were read from the DNA, whereas the V and J calls and clone size are those reported in that table. This sample has 400,000 to 450,000 clones, with 89% found just once. CDR1 and CDR2 from the germline V gene are KGHDR and SFDVKD. This CDR3 is built from 15 residues. The V and J ends lost 2 bases and 4 bases respectively, with 8 bases between them. The chain couples TRBV24-1 to TRBJ1-6; D unclear. The sample was peripheral blood. This receptor was taken from a woman between 40 and 55 years old with COVID-19, enrolled during active disease. The CDR3 sequence is CATSDSGSYNSPLHF. The CDR3 coding sequence is TGTGCCACCAGTGATTCGGGAAGTTATAATTCACCCCTCCACTTT.